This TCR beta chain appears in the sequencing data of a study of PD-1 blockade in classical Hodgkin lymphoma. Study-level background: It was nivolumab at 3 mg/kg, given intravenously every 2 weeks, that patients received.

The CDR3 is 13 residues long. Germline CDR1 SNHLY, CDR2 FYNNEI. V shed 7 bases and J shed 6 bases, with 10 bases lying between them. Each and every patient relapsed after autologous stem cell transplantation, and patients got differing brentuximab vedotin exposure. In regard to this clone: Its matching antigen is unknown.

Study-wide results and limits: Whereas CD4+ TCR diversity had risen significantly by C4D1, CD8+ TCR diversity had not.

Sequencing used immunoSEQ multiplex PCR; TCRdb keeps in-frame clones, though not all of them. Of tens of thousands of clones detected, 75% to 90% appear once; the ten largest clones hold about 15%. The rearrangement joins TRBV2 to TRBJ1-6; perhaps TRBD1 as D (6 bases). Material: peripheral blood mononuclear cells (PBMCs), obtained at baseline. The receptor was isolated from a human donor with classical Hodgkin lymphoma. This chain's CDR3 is CASTGGLNSPLHF. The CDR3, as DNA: TGTGCCAGCACTGGGGGCCTTAATTCACCCCTCCACTTT.